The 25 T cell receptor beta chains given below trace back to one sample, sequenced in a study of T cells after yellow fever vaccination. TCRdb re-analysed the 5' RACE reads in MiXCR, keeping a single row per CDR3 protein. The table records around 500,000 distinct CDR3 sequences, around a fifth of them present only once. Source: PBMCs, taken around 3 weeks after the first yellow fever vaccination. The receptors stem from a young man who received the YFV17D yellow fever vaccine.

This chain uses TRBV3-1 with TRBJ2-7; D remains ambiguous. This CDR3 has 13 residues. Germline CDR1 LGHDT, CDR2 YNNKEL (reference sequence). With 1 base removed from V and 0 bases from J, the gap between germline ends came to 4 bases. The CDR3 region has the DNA TGTGCCAGCAGCCAAGGGTACTCCTACGAGCAGTACTTC. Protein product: CASSQGYSYEQYF.

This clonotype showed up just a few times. The DNA for the CDR3 is TGTGCCAGCAGCTTACCCGGGGAGTCTACAGATACGCAGTATTTT. It is translated as CASSLPGESTDTQYF. This sequence joins TRBV7-9 and TRBJ2-3; D is perhaps TRBD2 (5 bases). CDR3 length: 15 amino acids. Trimming cost V 2 bases and J 3 bases, with 12 bases left between them. Germline CDR1 and CDR2: SEHNR and FQNEAQ (reference sequence). The full variable domain, in which reference TRBV7-9 and TRBJ2-3 provide the parts outside the CDR3, is DTGVSQNPRHKITKRGQNVTFRCDPISEHNRLYWYRQTLGQGPEFLTYFQNEAQLEKSRLLSDRFSAERPKGSFSTLEIQRTEQGDSAMYLCASSLPGESTDTQYFGPGTRLTVL.

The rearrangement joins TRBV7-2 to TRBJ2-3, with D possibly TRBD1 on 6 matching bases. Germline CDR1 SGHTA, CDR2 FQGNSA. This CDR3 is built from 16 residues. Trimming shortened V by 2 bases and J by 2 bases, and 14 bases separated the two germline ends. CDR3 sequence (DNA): TGTGCCAGCAGCTTACTTCAGGGGTCGGTCACAGATACGCAGTATTTT. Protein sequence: CASSLLQGSVTDTQYF.

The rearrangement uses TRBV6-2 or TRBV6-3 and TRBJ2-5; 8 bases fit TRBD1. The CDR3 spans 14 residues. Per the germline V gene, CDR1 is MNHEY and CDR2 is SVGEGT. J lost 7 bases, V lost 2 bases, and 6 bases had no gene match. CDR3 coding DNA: TGTGCCAGCAGTTACCTCGGACAGGGCCGGACCCAGTACTTC. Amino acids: CASSYLGQGRTQYF.

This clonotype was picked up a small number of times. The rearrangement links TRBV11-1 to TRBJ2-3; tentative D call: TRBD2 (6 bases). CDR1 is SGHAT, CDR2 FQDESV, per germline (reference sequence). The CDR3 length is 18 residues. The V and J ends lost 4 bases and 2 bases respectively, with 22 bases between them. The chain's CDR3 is CASSSSSPGLDDTDTQYF. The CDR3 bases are TGTGCCAGCAGCTCGTCTAGCCCGGGACTCGATGACACAGATACGCAGTATTTT. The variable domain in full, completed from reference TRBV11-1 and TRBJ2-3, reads EAEVAQSPRYKITEKSQAVAFWCDPISGHATLYWYRQILGQGPELLVQFQDESVVDDSQLPKDRFSAERLKGVDSTLKIQPAELGDSAMYLCASSSSSPGLDDTDTQYFGPGTRLTVL.

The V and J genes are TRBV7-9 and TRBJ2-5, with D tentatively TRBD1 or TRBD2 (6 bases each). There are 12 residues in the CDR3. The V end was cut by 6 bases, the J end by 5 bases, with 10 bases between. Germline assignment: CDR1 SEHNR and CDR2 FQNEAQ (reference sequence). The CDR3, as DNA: TGTGCCAGCAGGGGGGGCGACGAGACCCAGTACTTC. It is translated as CASRGGDETQYF.

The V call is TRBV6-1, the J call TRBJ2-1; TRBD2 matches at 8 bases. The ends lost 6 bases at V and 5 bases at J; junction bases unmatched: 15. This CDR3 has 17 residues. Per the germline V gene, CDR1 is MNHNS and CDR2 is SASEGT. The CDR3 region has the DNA TGTGCCAGCAGACGGGGAGCGGGGGACCCATCGAACAATGAGCAGTTCTTC. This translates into CASRRGAGDPSNNEQFF.

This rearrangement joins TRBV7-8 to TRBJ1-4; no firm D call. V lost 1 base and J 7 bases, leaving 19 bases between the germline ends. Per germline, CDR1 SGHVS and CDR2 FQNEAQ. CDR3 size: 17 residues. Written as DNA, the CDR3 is TGTGCCAGCAGCTTAGTGGTGTCGGGCAGAGGAGTTGAAAAACTGTTTTTT. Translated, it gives CASSLVVSGRGVEKLFF.

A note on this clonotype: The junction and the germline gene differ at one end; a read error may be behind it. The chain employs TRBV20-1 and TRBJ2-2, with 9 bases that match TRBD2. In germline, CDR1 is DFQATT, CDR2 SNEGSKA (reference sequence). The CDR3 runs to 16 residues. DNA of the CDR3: TGCTGTGCTAGACCCTCGATAGCGGGGGACACCGGGGAGCTGTTTTTT. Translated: CCARPSIAGDTGELFF.

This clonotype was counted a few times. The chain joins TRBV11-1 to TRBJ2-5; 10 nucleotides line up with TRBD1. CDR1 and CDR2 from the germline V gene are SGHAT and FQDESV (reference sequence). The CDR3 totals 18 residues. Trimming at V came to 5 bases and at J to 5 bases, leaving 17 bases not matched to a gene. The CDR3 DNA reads TGTGCCAGCAGCCTTGTGGACAGGGGGAGTTCTGCGGTGGAGACCCAGTACTTC. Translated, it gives CASSLVDRGSSAVETQYF. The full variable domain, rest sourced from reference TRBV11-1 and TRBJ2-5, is EAEVAQSPRYKITEKSQAVAFWCDPISGHATLYWYRQILGQGPELLVQFQDESVVDDSQLPKDRFSAERLKGVDSTLKIQPAELGDSAMYLCASSLVDRGSSAVETQYFGPGTRLLVL.

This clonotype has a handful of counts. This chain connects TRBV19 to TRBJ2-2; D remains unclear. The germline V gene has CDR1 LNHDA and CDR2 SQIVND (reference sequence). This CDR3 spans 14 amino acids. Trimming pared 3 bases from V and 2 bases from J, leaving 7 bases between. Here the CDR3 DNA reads TGTGCCAGTAGTATTGGATTAAACACCGGGGAGCTGTTTTTT. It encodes CASSIGLNTGELFF. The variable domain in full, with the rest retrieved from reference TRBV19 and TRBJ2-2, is DGGITQSPKYLFRKEGQNVTLSCEQNLNHDAMYWYRQDPGQGLRLIYYSQIVNDFQKGDIAEGYSVSREKKESFPLTVTSAQKNPTAFYLCASSIGLNTGELFFGEGSRLTVL.

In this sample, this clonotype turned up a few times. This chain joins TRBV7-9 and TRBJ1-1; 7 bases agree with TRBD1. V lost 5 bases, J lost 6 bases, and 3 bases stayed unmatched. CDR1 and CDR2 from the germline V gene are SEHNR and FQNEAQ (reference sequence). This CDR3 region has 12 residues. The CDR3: CASSHQGAEAFF. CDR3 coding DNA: TGTGCCAGCAGCCACCAGGGGGCTGAAGCTTTCTTT.

DNA for the CDR3: TGCGCCAGCAGCCCAAAGGACAGGGAAACATCGGGCTACGAGCAGTACTTC. The encoded protein is CASSPKDRETSGYEQYF. The chain employs TRBV5-1 and TRBJ2-7; TRBD1 matches at 8 bases. J lost 3 bases, V lost 4 bases, and 15 bases had no gene match. This CDR3 spans 17 amino acids. Germline V gene data show CDR1 as SGHRS and CDR2 as YFSETQ.

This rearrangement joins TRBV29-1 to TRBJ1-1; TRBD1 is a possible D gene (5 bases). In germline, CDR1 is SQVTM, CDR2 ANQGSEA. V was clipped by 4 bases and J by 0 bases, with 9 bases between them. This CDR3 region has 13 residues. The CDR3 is CSVAKGVNTEAFF. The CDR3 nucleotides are TGCAGCGTTGCGAAAGGGGTGAACACTGAAGCTTTCTTT. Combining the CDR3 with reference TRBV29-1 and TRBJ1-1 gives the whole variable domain SAVISQKPSRDICQRGTSLTIQCQVDSQVTMMFWYRQQPGQSLTLIATANQGSEATYESGFVIDKFPISRPNLTFSTLTVSNMSPEDSSIYLCSVAKGVNTEAFFGQGTRLTVV.

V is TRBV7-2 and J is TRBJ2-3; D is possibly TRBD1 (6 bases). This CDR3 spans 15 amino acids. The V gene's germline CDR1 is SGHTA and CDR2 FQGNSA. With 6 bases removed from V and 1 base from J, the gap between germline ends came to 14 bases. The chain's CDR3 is CASRGTRTGTDTQYF. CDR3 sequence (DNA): TGTGCCAGCAGGGGAACCCGGACAGGCACAGATACGCAGTATTTT.

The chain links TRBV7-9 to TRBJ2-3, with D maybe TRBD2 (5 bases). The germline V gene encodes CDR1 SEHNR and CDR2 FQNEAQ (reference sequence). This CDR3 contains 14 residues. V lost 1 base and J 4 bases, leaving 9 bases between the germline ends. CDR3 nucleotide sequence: TGTGCCAGCAGCTTAGTCCGGAGGCCAGATACGCAGTATTTT. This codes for CASSLVRRPDTQYF.

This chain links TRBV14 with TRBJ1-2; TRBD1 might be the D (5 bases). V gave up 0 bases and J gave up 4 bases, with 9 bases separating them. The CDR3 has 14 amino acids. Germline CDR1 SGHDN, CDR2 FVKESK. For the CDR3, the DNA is TGTGCCAGCAGCCAAGATACAGGTCCCTATGGCTACACCTTC. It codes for CASSQDTGPYGYTF.

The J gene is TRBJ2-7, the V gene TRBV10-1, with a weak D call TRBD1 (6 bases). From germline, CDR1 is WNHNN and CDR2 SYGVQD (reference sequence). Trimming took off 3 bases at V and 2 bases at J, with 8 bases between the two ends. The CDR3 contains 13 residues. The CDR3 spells CASSEYRAYEQYF. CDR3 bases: TGCGCCAGCAGTGAATACAGGGCCTACGAGCAGTACTTC.

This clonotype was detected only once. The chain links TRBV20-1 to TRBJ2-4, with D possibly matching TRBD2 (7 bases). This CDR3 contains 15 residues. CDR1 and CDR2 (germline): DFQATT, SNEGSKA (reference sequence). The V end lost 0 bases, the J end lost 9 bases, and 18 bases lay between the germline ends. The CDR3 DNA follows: TGCAGTGCTAGAGAGTGGGAGGGGGGGGGATTCATTCAGTACTTC. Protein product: CSAREWEGGGFIQYF.

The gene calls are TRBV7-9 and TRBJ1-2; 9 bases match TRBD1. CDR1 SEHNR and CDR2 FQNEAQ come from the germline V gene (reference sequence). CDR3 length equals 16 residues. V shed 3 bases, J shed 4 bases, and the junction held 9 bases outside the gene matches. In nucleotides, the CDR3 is TGTGCCAGCAGCTTGACAGGGGGGCGGAGAATCTATGGCTACACCTTC. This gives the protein CASSLTGGRRIYGYTF.

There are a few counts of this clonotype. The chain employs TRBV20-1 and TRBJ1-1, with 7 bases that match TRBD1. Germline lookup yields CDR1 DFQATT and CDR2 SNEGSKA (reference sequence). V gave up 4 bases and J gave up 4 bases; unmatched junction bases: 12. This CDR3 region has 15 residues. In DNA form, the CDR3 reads TGCAGTGCTACATACCCACAGGGGTTCTCCACTGAAGCTTTCTTT. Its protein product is CSATYPQGFSTEAFF.

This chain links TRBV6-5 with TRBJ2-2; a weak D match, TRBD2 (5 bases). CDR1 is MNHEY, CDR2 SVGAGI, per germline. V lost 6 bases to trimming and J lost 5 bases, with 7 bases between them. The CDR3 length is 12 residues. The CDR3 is CASRRRTGELFF. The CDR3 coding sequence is TGTGCCAGCAGGCGGAGGACCGGGGAGCTGTTTTTT.

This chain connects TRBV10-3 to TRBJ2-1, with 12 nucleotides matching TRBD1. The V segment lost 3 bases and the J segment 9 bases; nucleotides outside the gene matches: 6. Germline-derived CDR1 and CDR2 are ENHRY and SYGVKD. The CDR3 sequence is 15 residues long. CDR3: CAISEQGQGAPEQFF. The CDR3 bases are TGTGCCATCAGTGAACAGGGACAGGGGGCTCCTGAGCAGTTCTTC.

CDR3 in amino acids: CASSYPISLNYNEQFF. The CDR3 DNA is TGTGCCAGCAGTTATCCTATTAGCTTGAACTACAATGAGCAGTTCTTC. V and J are TRBV6-5 and TRBJ2-1; D gene uncertain. Trimming took off 3 bases at V and 3 bases at J, with 15 bases between the two ends. The CDR3 runs 16 residues. Germline V gene data show CDR1 as MNHEY and CDR2 as SVGAGI.

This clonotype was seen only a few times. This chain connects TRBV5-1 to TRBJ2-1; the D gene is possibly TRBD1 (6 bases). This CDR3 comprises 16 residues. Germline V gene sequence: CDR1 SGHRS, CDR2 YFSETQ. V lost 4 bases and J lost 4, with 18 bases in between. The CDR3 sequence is CASSGRGQRGYNEQFF. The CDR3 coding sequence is TGCGCCAGCAGCGGACGGGGACAACGAGGGTACAATGAGCAGTTCTTC.